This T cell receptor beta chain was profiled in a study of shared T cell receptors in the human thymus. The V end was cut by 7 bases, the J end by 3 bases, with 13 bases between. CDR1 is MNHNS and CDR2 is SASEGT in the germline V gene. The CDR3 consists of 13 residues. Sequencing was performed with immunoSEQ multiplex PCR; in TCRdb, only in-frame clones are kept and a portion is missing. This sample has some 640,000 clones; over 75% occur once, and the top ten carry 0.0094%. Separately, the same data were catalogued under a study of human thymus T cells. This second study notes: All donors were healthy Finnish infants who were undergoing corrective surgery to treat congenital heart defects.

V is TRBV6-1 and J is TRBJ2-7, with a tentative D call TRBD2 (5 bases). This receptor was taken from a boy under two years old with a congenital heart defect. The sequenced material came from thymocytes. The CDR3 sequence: CASNSTKLYEQYF. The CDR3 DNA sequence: TGTGCCAGCAATTCGACTAAGCTCTACGAGCAGTACTTC.